This is a list of T cell receptor beta chains from one sample in a study of T cells in narcolepsy. TCRdb keeps only in-frame clones here, not all; method: immunoSEQ multiplex PCR. The repertoire holds under 35,000 clones, with less than 90% as singletons. Sequenced input: memory (CD45RA-) CD4+ T cells from blood. Every receptor here comes from a human donor in good health. CDR3s include the opening cysteine and the closing phenylalanine or tryptophan. D genes are given only for firm matches. The size entry is marked missing in some rows and otherwise reads once, few, many or a size class.

clone_size: NA; j_call: TRBJ2-7; v_call: TRBV7-3; d_call: TRBD1; cdr3_nt: TGTGCCAGCAGCTCTTCGGGACAGGGTGGGGAGCAGTACTTC; cdr3_aa: CASSSSGQGGEQYF
clone_size: NA; j_call: TRBJ2-3; v_call: TRBV9; d_call: NA; cdr3_nt: TGTGCCAGCAGCGTAATTGCCAGCTCGGATACGCAGTATTTT; cdr3_aa: CASSVIASSDTQYF
clone_size: once; j_call: TRBJ2-3; v_call: TRBV4-3; d_call: TRBD1; cdr3_nt: TGCGCCAGCAGCCAACAGACAGGGGGCTCTAGCACAGATACGCAGTATTTT; cdr3_aa: CASSQQTGGSSTDTQYF
clone_size: NA; j_call: TRBJ2-5; v_call: TRBV4-3; d_call: TRBD2; cdr3_nt: TGCGCCAGCAGCCAAGAAGTAGCGGGAGATGGGTACCAAGAGACCCAGTACTTC; cdr3_aa: CASSQEVAGDGYQETQYF
clone_size: NA; j_call: TRBJ1-4; v_call: TRBV19; d_call: NA; cdr3_nt: TGTGCCAGTAGTATCTTTCTTGGGATAGGCGAAAAACTGTTTTTT; cdr3_aa: CASSIFLGIGEKLFF
clone_size: few; j_call: TRBJ2-1; v_call: TRBV18; d_call: NA; cdr3_nt: TGTGCCAGCTCCCCCAGGAGATTCGACAATGAGCAGTTCTTC; cdr3_aa: CASSPRRFDNEQFF
clone_size: few; j_call: TRBJ1-6; v_call: TRBV27; d_call: NA; cdr3_nt: TGTGCCAGCAGTTTGTACCGCCGGGGTAGCTCCTATAATTCACCCCTCCACTTT; cdr3_aa: CASSLYRRGSSYNSPLHF
clone_size: NA; j_call: TRBJ2-1; v_call: TRBV6-1; d_call: TRBD1; cdr3_nt: TGTGCCAGCAAAACCGGGACAGGGATACCGAATGAGCAGTTCTTC; cdr3_aa: CASKTGTGIPNEQFF
clone_size: NA; j_call: TRBJ1-6; v_call: TRBV7-2; d_call: NA; cdr3_nt: TGTGCCAGCAGCTTAAGGGTGGGCAGGCGACATTCACCCCTCCACTTT; cdr3_aa: CASSLRVGRRHSPLHF
clone_size: NA; j_call: TRBJ2-6; v_call: TRBV7-2; d_call: NA; cdr3_nt: TGTGCCAGCAGCCGACGTCGGGCGGACTCCCTCTCTGGGGCCAACGTCCTGACTTTC; cdr3_aa: CASSRRRADSLSGANVLTF
clone_size: once; j_call: TRBJ1-2; v_call: TRBV7-9; d_call: TRBD1; cdr3_nt: TGTGCCAGCAGCTCTACCGGGACAGGGGTCTATGGCTACACCTTC; cdr3_aa: CASSSTGTGVYGYTF
clone_size: NA; j_call: TRBJ1-1; v_call: TRBV6-5; d_call: NA; cdr3_nt: TGTGCCAGCAGTTACTCGAGGGGGAACACTGAAGCTTTCTTT; cdr3_aa: CASSYSRGNTEAFF
clone_size: NA; j_call: TRBJ1-2; v_call: TRBV5-1; d_call: NA; cdr3_nt: TGCGCCAGCAGCTTGTCGAGGGGGATCGATGGCTACACCTTC; cdr3_aa: CASSLSRGIDGYTF
clone_size: NA; j_call: TRBJ2-1; v_call: TRBV7-2; d_call: TRBD2; cdr3_nt: TGTGCCAGCAGCACCAGCGGGGGGGTCTACAATGAGCAGTTCTTC; cdr3_aa: CASSTSGGVYNEQFF
clone_size: NA; j_call: TRBJ2-7; v_call: TRBV23-1; d_call: NA; cdr3_nt: TGCGCCGGTAGGGGGTCGGCTCGTCTCTGGGAGCAGTACTTC; cdr3_aa: CAGRGSARLWEQYF